A selection of T cell receptor beta chains follows, all from one sample in a study of beta chain features in type 1 diabetes. TCRdb's table, derived via immunoSEQ multiplex PCR, lists solely in-frame clones and lacks some. The sample carries about 130,000 clones, approximately 9.2% recorded once. Specimen: central memory CD4+ T cells from blood. All receptors derive from a man younger than 35 in good health. Both conserved end residues are part of each CDR3. D genes are given only for firm matches. The size of a clone is reported for some rows only, either as once, few or many, or as a class for expanded clones.

TGTGCCAGCAGTGAAACGACAGGGGCGGTGGAGACCCAGTACTTC | CASSETTGAVETQYF | - | TRBJ2-5 | TRBD1 | TRBV2
TGTGCCAGCAGCTTGGCCCCTAGCGGGTACTCCTACAATGAGCAGTTCTTC | CASSLAPSGYSYNEQFF | few | TRBJ2-1 | TRBD2 | TRBV5-4
TGTGCCAGCAGCTTAGATTACGACAAGTTAGCTTTCTTT | CASSLDYDKLAFF | few | TRBJ1-1 | - | TRBV11-2
TGTGCCAGCAGCCTCAAGGGACAGGCCTACGAGCAGTACTTC | CASSLKGQAYEQYF | - | TRBJ2-7 | TRBD1 | TRBV7-2
TGTGCCAGCAGCTTAGCTCCAGCGATCGCCAAAAACATTCAGTACTTC | CASSLAPAIAKNIQYF | - | TRBJ2-4 | - | TRBV7-2
TGTGCCAGCAGACAGCCGGGACAGGGCAATGAGCAGTTCTTC | CASRQPGQGNEQFF | - | TRBJ2-1 | TRBD1 | TRBV27
TGTGCCAGCAGTACCGGACAGGGGCACTACGAGCAGTACTTC | CASSTGQGHYEQYF | - | TRBJ2-7 | TRBD1 | TRBV6-5
TGTGCCAGCTCAAGGACAGGAGACGATTCACCCCTCCACTTT | CASSRTGDDSPLHF | few | TRBJ1-6 | TRBD1 | TRBV18
TGTGCCAGCAGCCAGAGACAGTCACACTCTGGAAACACCATATATTTT | CASSQRQSHSGNTIYF | - | TRBJ1-3 | - | TRBV4-2
TGTGCCAGCAGCTCCCAGCAGGCCTACGAGCAGTACTTC | CASSSQQAYEQYF | few | TRBJ2-7 | - | TRBV5-4
TGTGCCAGCAGACACAGGGATTCTGGGGCCAACGTCCTGACTTTC | CASRHRDSGANVLTF | few | TRBJ2-6 | - | TRBV2
TGTGCCAGTAGCAAGACAGGTAATCAGCCCCAGCATTTT | CASSKTGNQPQHF | - | TRBJ1-5 | - | TRBV19
TGTGCCAGCAGTATACGACAGGCCTACGAGCAGTACTTC | CASSIRQAYEQYF | - | TRBJ2-7 | - | TRBV27
TGTGCCAGCAACAAACACGGAGGCCAAGAGACCCAGTACTTC | CASNKHGGQETQYF | few | TRBJ2-5 | - | TRBV7-2
TGTGCCAGCAGCTTGGTGGGACAGGGGTTGGGCGAGCAGTACTTC | CASSLVGQGLGEQYF | few | TRBJ2-7 | TRBD1 | TRBV5-6
TGTGCCAGCAGCTTGGTAGACTCTAATGAGCAGTTCTTC | CASSLVDSNEQFF | - | TRBJ2-1 | - | TRBV5-4
TGTGCTAGTGGGGCTCCACAGGGAGATGAGCAGTTCTTC | CASGAPQGDEQFF | few | TRBJ2-1 | - | TRBV12-5
TGTGCCAGCAGCAAATTGTCAGGGGAAGACCAGCCCCAGCATTTT | CASSKLSGEDQPQHF | - | TRBJ1-5 | - | TRBV21-1
TGTGCCAGCATAAGACAGGGTGGGGAGACCCAGTACTTC | CASIRQGGETQYF | - | TRBJ2-5 | TRBD1 | TRBV6-1
TGTGCCAGCAGTGAAAGGAGGGCGAGCACCGGGGAGCTGTTTTTT | CASSERRASTGELFF | - | TRBJ2-2 | - | TRBV2
TGTGCCAGCAGCTTAGTTATCGGGGGAACCTACGAGCAGTACTTC | CASSLVIGGTYEQYF | - | TRBJ2-7 | - | TRBV7-8
TGTGCTAGTGGTTTGGGATCAGGGCCCACAGATACGCAGTATTTT | CASGLGSGPTDTQYF | few | TRBJ2-3 | - | TRBV12-5
TGTGCCAGCAGTGATCCGGGAGCCACAGATACGCAGTATTTT | CASSDPGATDTQYF | few | TRBJ2-3 | - | TRBV25-1